The clone carrying this T cell receptor beta chain is a singleton in its sample. Its target is not known. The data belong to a study of shared clonotypes between healthy human individuals. Researchers divided each subset's genomic DNA evenly across several immunoSEQ plates. Measured with immunoSEQ multiplex PCR; TCRdb has only the in-frame clones, and not every one. The profile shows about 1.1 million clones, approximately 80% of them singletons. Study results and caveats: The study generally estimated greater richness for naive than memory subsets. Compared with clonotypes that all four donors shared, non-shared clonotypes had lower generation probabilities.

Germline lookup yields CDR1 SQVTM and CDR2 ANQGSEA. V dropped 8 bases and J dropped 6 bases, with 18 bases sitting between them. The CDR3 runs to 13 residues. The sequencing sample was made of memory CD4+ T cells from PBMCs. Indicated subset: CD45RA-negative fraction. The rearrangement links TRBV29-1 to TRBJ2-3, with D possibly TRBD2 on 6 matching bases. This receptor was obtained from a young man in good health. Some clones in this sample may be carry-over from other donors' samples. CDR3 protein: CSHYTSSRDTQYF. Written as DNA, the CDR3 is TGCAGCCACTACACTAGCAGTCGGGATACGCAGTATTTT.